Listed here is a single T cell receptor beta chain. The target antigen is unknown. Since all of the isolated RNA was reverse transcribed, expressed TCRB transcripts were what got sequenced. Clones were sequenced by immunoSEQ multiplex PCR, and TCRdb holds only the in-frame ones, with some missing. Here the sample spans approximately 110,000 clones, 40% being singletons. Germline loops: CDR1 SGHNT, CDR2 YYREEE (reference sequence). This CDR3 region has 14 residues. V was trimmed by 3 bases and J by 2 bases, leaving 12 bases between them. These data belong to a study of beta chain features in type 1 diabetes. Study-wide findings and caveats: The question left open here concerned HLA type influencing TCRB rearrangement.

The rearrangement joins TRBV5-4 to TRBJ2-7; D is uncertain. This receptor was taken from a woman between 18 and 30 years old in good health. Sequencing was performed on stem cell memory CD4+ T cells from blood. CDR3 loop: CASSSTVTAYEQYF. In DNA, the CDR3 is TGTGCCAGCAGCTCCACAGTGACGGCCTACGAGCAGTACTTC.